This T cell receptor beta chain was retrieved from a study of blood T cells in healthy people across ages. Through a sample-barcoded 5' primer and a J-beta primer mix, a second PCR was run for roughly 6 to 11 cycles. Each CDR3 protein is one row after TCRdb ran MiXCR on the 5' RACE reads. The repertoire consists of about 700,000 distinct CDR3 sequences, with less than 40% occurring once and the leading ten covering roughly 15%. The CDR3 sequence is 16 residues long. The germline gives CDR1 SGHVS, CDR2 FQNEAQ. The V end was cut by 5 bases, the J end by 1 base, with 17 bases between. The TCR was taken from an elderly woman in good health. Source material: blood. The chain carries TRBV7-8 and TRBJ1-2; D is possibly TRBD1 (5 bases). CDR3: CASSRGRVGVNYGYTF. The CDR3 nucleotides read TGTGCCAGCAGCCGAGGGAGGGTAGGGGTTAACTATGGCTACACCTTC.